The 2 T cell receptor beta chains below all came from one sample that was sequenced in a study of blood T cells in healthy people across ages. The use of a sample-barcoded 5' primer and a J-beta primer mix characterized a second PCR of 7 to 11 cycles. A single record per CDR3 protein comes from TCRdb applying MiXCR to the 5' RACE reads. The top ten clones hold more than 7.5% of a sample with some 760,000 distinct CDR3 sequences, roughly 25% of them seen once. These data were likewise used in another study, on T cells of mothers and their children.

The material sequenced was blood. These receptor sequences come from a boy aged 5-17 years in good health.

CDR3 sequence: CASSPRDRATGELFF. CDR3 bases: TGTGCCAGCAGCCCGCGAGACAGGGCAACCGGGGAGCTGTTTTTT. The chain employs TRBV7-9 and TRBJ2-2, with 7 bases aligning to TRBD1. CDR3 length: 15 residues. Unmatched junction bases numbered 8, after V lost 5 bases and J lost 5 bases. The germline V gene has CDR1 SEHNR and CDR2 FQNEAQ (reference sequence).

The gene calls are TRBV24-1 and TRBJ2-1; D is possibly TRBD2 (5 bases). V was shortened by 11 bases and J by 2 bases, with 21 bases between the two germline ends. Per the germline V gene, CDR1 is KGHDR and CDR2 is SFDVKD. The CDR3 loop spans 16 amino acids. CDR3 DNA sequence: TGTGCCATCCCTCACCCCGATGGCGGGCCCTACAATGAGCAGTTCTTC. Protein sequence: CAIPHPDGGPYNEQFF.